This T cell receptor (beta chain) was captured by sequencing in a study of metastatic and nonmetastatic thyroid tumors. Study context: Across blood and tumor or nodule tissue, repertoires from malignant and benign thyroid patients were compared with one another.

The study, taken as a whole, reports: Compared with benign nodules, malignant thyroid tumors were reported to have significantly higher TCR beta diversity in both blood and tumor.

In the study's own analysis: It was from CDR3 differences across clinicopathological groups that a distant-metastasis classifier for papillary thyroid cancer was built. Using MiXCR, TCRdb reanalyzed the PCR reads. It is TCRdb's table, rather than the study itself, that gives the V and J calls and clone size. This sample has around 14,000 clones, with approximately 25% found just once. No treatment of any kind had been given to any patient before thyroid surgery. Worth noting for this clone: The antigen is undetermined.

This CDR3 has 14 residues. The V gene lost 5 bases and the J gene lost 3 bases, with 13 bases spanning the gap. Germline lookup yields CDR1 SGHRS and CDR2 YFSETQ. The receptor was isolated from a female donor with papillary thyroid cancer or a benign thyroid nodule (not recorded which). Some clones in this sample may be carry-over from other donors' samples. The chain couples TRBV5-1 to TRBJ2-3; possibly TRBD2 for D (6 bases). Input material: tumor tissue. This CDR3 reads CASSIGGRTDTQYF. The CDR3, as DNA: TGCGCCAGCAGTATCGGAGGGCGGACAGATACGCAGTATTTT.